A single sample gave rise to the 20 T cell receptor beta chains below, sequenced in a study of blood T cell repertoires in COVID-19. Libraries were prepared by immunoSEQ multiplex PCR; TCRdb keeps only in-frame clonotypes and omits some of them. This table has 110,000 to 150,000 clones, 80% to 85% appearing once. Sequencing used peripheral blood. These receptors were taken from a human donor in a cohort sampled during active COVID-19.

This sequence joins TRBV3-1 (or the pseudogene TRBV3-2) and TRBJ2-3, with TRBD2 identical over 14 bases. Losses at the gene ends were 3 bases for V and 7 bases for J; bases not matched to a gene: 3. Germline values: CDR1 LGHDT, CDR2 YNNKEL (reference sequence). The CDR3 is 15 residues long. CDR3 nucleotides: TGTGCCAGCAGCCACCGACTAGCGGGGGGGTATACGCAGTATTTT. Its protein product is CASSHRLAGGYTQYF.

CDR3 protein: CASSRGDRGNEQYF. CDR3 nucleotide sequence: TGTGCCAGCAGTAGAGGGGACAGGGGAAACGAGCAGTACTTC. The chain has TRBV6-5 and TRBJ2-7; 10 nucleotides agree with TRBD1. With V trimmed by 5 bases and J by 5 bases, 6 bases remained unmatched. CDR1 and CDR2 from the germline V gene are MNHEY and SVGAGI. This CDR3 contains 14 residues.

This clone was seen only once. V gene TRBV11-2 combines with J gene TRBJ1-4, with TRBD1 as a possible D gene (5 bases). The CDR3 extends over 14 amino acids. The V gene's germline CDR1 is SGHAT and CDR2 FQNNGV. V was cut by 1 base and J by 4 bases, with 7 bases left in between. The CDR3 nucleotides read TGTGCCAGCAGCTTAGCGGGGGTTAATGAAAAACTGTTTTTT. It encodes CASSLAGVNEKLFF.

This sequence joins TRBV29-1 and TRBJ2-5, with TRBD1 matching 12 bases. The CDR3 sequence is 14 residues long. The trim removed 6 bases at V and 5 bases at J, leaving 7 bases unmatched. The germline CDR1 and CDR2 sequences are SQVTM and ANQGSEA. CDR3 amino acids: CSVFRDRGLETQYF. The CDR3 DNA reads as TGCAGCGTCTTCCGGGACAGGGGGCTTGAGACCCAGTACTTC.

The chain is built from TRBV2 and TRBJ2-3, with 10 positions matching TRBD1. This CDR3 has 15 amino acids. V trimming: 6 bases; J trimming: 1 base; junction bases outside the gene matches: 4. Germline lookup yields CDR1 SNHLY and CDR2 FYNNEI. CDR3 in amino acids: CASSRGTGGTDTQYF. CDR3 coding DNA: TGTGCCAGCAGCAGGGGGACAGGGGGCACAGATACGCAGTATTTT.

The V and J genes are TRBV28 and TRBJ2-3, with D maybe TRBD2 (5 bases). Trimming shortened V by 3 bases and J by 5 bases, and 18 bases separated the two germline ends. CDR1 is MDHEN, CDR2 SYDVKM, per germline. The CDR3 length is 16 residues. DNA of the CDR3: TGTGCCAGCAGTTTTGCTCTGGGCGGGTTGGTAGATACGCAGTATTTT. Its protein product is CASSFALGGLVDTQYF.

The rearrangement joins TRBV5-1 to TRBJ1-2; 11 nucleotides agree with TRBD1. Per the germline V gene, CDR1 is SGHRS and CDR2 is YFSETQ. The CDR3 is made up of 14 amino acids. Trimming at V came to 1 base and at J to 7 bases, leaving 3 bases not matched to a gene. The CDR3 region is CASSLKGQGVGYTF. DNA of the CDR3: TGCGCCAGCAGCTTGAAGGGACAGGGGGTTGGCTACACCTTC.

The CDR3 nucleotides read TGTGCCAGCAGGCGAACCGGGACAGCGAACACTGAAGCTTTCTTT. It yields the protein CASRRTGTANTEAFF. This chain joins TRBV5-5 and TRBJ1-1, with TRBD1 matching 7 bases. The germline gives CDR1 SGHKS, CDR2 YYEKEE (reference sequence). Unmatched junction bases numbered 8, after V lost 5 bases and J lost 1 base. The CDR3 sequence is 15 residues long. The complete variable domain, with remaining parts taken from reference TRBV5-5 and TRBJ1-1, reads DAGVTQSPTHLIKTRGQQVTLRCSPISGHKSVSWYQQVLGQGPQFIFQYYEKEERGRGNFPDRFSARQFPNYSSELNVNALLLGDSALYLCASRRTGTANTEAFFGQGTRLTVV.

V and J are TRBV5-1 and TRBJ2-5, with D hard to call. The CDR3 length is 12 residues. With 4 bases removed from V and 1 base from J, the gap between germline ends came to 5 bases. CDR1 SGHRS and CDR2 YFSETQ come from the germline V gene. Written as DNA, the CDR3 is TGCGCCAGCAGCGCGCCCCAAGAGACCCAGTACTTC. This codes for CASSAPQETQYF.

A few counts support this clone. The chain couples TRBV3-1 (or the pseudogene TRBV3-2) to TRBJ2-5; possible D gene TRBD2, 5 bases. V lost 4 bases and J lost 2, with 20 bases in between. This CDR3 comprises 17 residues. Germline V lookup: CDR1 LGHDT, CDR2 YNNKEL (reference sequence). The CDR3 reads CASSPRLLVVSQETQYF. Written as DNA, the CDR3 is TGTGCCAGCAGCCCCAGGCTACTAGTCGTGAGTCAAGAGACCCAGTACTTC.

The rearrangement joins TRBV4-2 to TRBJ1-5; 7 positions match TRBD1. In germline, CDR1 is LGHNA, CDR2 YNFKEQ. This CDR3 contains 15 residues. The J segment lost 7 bases and the V segment lost 2 bases, leaving 8 bases of the junction unmatched. This CDR3 reads CASSQTGDGVQPQHF. The CDR3 coding sequence is TGTGCCAGCAGCCAAACAGGGGATGGAGTGCAGCCCCAGCATTTT.

The CDR3 DNA follows: TGTGCCACCAGTGACCTAGGGCAGGGGAATACCTACAATGAGCAGTTCTTC. It specifies CATSDLGQGNTYNEQFF. V is TRBV24-1 and J is TRBJ2-1, with a possible D match to TRBD1 (6 bases). Germline V gene sequence: CDR1 KGHDR, CDR2 SFDVKD. The CDR3 loop spans 17 amino acids. V shed 4 bases and J shed 2 bases, with 17 bases lying between them.

V gene TRBV6-2 or TRBV6-3 combines with J gene TRBJ2-5; no reliable D call. CDR1 is MNHEY, CDR2 SVGEGT, per germline. The V and J ends lost 4 bases and 2 bases respectively, with 11 bases between them. This CDR3 spans 14 amino acids. The CDR3: CASSFTSRQETQYF. CDR3 DNA sequence: TGTGCCAGCAGTTTCACGAGCAGGCAAGAGACCCAGTACTTC.

The chain combines TRBV5-1 with TRBJ1-3, with D unclear. CDR3 length equals 15 residues. The V end was cut by 4 bases, the J end by 0 bases, with 11 bases between. Germline V gene data show CDR1 as SGHRS and CDR2 as YFSETQ. The CDR3 nucleotides read TGCGCCAGCAGCCTCCGTGCGGGCTCTGGAAACACCATATATTTT. It is translated as CASSLRAGSGNTIYF.

This clone was seen a few times. The chain combines TRBV14 with TRBJ1-2; no reliable D call. CDR3 length equals 14 residues. Germline CDR1 reads SGHDN; CDR2 reads FVKESK. The V end lost 4 bases, the J end lost 5 bases, and 14 bases lay between the germline ends. CDR3 coding DNA: TGTGCCAGCAGCCCCTCCGGAGCGCCTTATGGCTACACCTTC. It codes for CASSPSGAPYGYTF. The full variable domain, completed using reference TRBV14 and TRBJ1-2, is EAGVTQFPSHSVIEKGQTVTLRCDPISGHDNLYWYRRVMGKEIKFLLHFVKESKQDESGMPNNRFLAERTGGTYSTLKVQPAELEDSGVYFCASSPSGAPYGYTFGSGTRLTVV.

The rearrangement uses TRBV9 and TRBJ1-6, with D perhaps matching TRBD1 (6 bases). Germline V CDR1 and CDR2: SGDLS, YYNGEE. The CDR3 extends over 13 amino acids. V was cut by 3 bases and J by 7 bases, with 8 bases left in between. CDR3 residues: CASSGTDNSPLHF. The CDR3 region has the DNA TGTGCCAGCAGCGGGACAGACAATTCACCCCTCCACTTT.

The rearrangement links TRBV9 to TRBJ2-2, with 9 nucleotides matching TRBD2. The CDR3 has 15 residues. The germline V gene encodes CDR1 SGDLS and CDR2 YYNGEE. The V gene end was trimmed by 3 bases and the J gene end by 6 bases; junction bases not matched to a gene: 6. In nucleotides, the CDR3 is TGTGCCAGCAGCGCCTTCGCGGGGGGGCCCGGGGAGCTGTTTTTT. Protein sequence: CASSAFAGGPGELFF.

The table lists this clone with a few counts. The chain carries TRBV7-9 and TRBJ1-1; D perhaps matches TRBD1 (5 bases). V was pared by 2 bases and J by 5 bases, with 18 bases between. Germline values: CDR1 SEHNR, CDR2 FQNEAQ (reference sequence). The length of the CDR3 is 16 residues. The CDR3 DNA reads as TGTGCCAGCAGCTTATTAGGCCAGGTGGGGGGAACTGAAGCTTTCTTT. Its protein is CASSLLGQVGGTEAFF. Full variable domain (remainder filled in from reference TRBV7-9 and TRBJ1-1): DTGVSQNPRHKITKRGQNVTFRCDPISEHNRLYWYRQTLGQGPEFLTYFQNEAQLEKSRLLSDRFSAERPKGSFSTLEIQRTEQGDSAMYLCASSLLGQVGGTEAFFGQGTRLTVV.

The genes are TRBV28 and TRBJ2-5; 9 bases agree with TRBD2. V was clipped by 5 bases and J by 4 bases; unmatched bases: 14. Germline values: CDR1 MDHEN, CDR2 SYDVKM. The CDR3 length is 17 residues. CDR3 loop: CASSKSGGSTAGETQYF. The CDR3 DNA reads TGTGCCAGCAGTAAAAGCGGGGGGTCCACGGCGGGAGAGACCCAGTACTTC.

The chain employs TRBV19 and TRBJ2-7, with 7 nucleotides matching TRBD2. With V trimmed by 6 bases and J by 0 bases, 8 bases remained unmatched. This CDR3 comprises 15 residues. Looked up from germline, CDR1 is LNHDA and CDR2 is SQIVND (reference sequence). This CDR3 reads CASSLGAGTSYEQYF. As DNA, the CDR3 is TGTGCCAGTAGCCTGGGAGCGGGGACCTCCTACGAGCAGTACTTC.